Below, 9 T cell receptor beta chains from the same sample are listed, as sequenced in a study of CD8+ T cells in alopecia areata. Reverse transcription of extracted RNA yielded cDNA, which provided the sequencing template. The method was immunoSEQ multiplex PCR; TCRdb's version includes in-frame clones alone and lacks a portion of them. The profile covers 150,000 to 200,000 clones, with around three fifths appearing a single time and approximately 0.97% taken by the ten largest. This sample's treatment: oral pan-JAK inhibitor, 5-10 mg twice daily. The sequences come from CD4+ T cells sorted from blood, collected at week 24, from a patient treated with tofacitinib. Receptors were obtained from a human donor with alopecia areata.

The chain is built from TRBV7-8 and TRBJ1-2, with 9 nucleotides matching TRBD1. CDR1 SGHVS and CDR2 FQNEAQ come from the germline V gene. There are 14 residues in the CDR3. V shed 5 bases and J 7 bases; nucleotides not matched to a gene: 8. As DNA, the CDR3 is TGTGCCAGCAGCGAGGGGACAGGGTATACTGGCTACACCTTC. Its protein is CASSEGTGYTGYTF.

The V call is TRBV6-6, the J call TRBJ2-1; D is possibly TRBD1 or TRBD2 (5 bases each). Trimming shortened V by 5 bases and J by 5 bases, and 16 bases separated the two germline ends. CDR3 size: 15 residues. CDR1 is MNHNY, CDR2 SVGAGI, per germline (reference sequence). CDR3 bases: TGTGCCAGCAGTGTGAGGGGCCGCTTAGACAATGAGCAGTTCTTC. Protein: CASSVRGRLDNEQFF.

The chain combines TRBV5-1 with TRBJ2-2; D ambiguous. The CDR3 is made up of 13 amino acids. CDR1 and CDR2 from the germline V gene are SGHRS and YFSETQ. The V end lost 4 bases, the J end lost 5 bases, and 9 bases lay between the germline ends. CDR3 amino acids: CASSSDPTGELFF. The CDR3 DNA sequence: TGCGCCAGCAGCAGTGACCCAACCGGGGAGCTGTTTTTT.

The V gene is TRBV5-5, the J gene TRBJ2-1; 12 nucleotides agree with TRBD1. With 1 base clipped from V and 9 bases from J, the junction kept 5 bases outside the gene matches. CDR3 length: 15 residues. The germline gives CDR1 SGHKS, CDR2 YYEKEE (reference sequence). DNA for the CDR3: TGTGCCAGCAGCTTGATGGGACAGGGGGCTCGTGAGCAGTTCTTC. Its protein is CASSLMGQGAREQFF.

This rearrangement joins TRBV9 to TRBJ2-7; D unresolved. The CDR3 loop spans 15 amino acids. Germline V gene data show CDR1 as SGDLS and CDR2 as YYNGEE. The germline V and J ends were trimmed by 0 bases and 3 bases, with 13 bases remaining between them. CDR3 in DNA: TGTGCCAGCAGCGTAGCTGGGAATAGTGGCTACGAGCAGTACTTC. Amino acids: CASSVAGNSGYEQYF.

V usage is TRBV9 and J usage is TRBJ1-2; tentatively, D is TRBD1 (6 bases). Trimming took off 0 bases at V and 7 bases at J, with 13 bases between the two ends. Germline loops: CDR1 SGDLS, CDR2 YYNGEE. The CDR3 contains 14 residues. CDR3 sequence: CASSVVMDSAGYTF. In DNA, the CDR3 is TGTGCCAGCAGCGTAGTTATGGACAGCGCTGGCTACACCTTC.

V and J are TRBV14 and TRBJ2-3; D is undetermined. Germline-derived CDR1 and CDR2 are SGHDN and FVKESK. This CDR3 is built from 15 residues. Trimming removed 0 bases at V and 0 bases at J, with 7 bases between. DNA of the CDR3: TGTGCCAGCAGCCAAGACCCATTTAGCACAGATACGCAGTATTTT. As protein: CASSQDPFSTDTQYF. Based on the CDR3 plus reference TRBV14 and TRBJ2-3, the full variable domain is EAGVTQFPSHSVIEKGQTVTLRCDPISGHDNLYWYRRVMGKEIKFLLHFVKESKQDESGMPNNRFLAERTGGTYSTLKVQPAELEDSGVYFCASSQDPFSTDTQYFGPGTRLTVL.

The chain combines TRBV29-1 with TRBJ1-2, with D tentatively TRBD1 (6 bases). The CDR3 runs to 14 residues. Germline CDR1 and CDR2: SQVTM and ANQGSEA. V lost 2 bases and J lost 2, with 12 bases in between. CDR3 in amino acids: CSVEQDRANYGYTF. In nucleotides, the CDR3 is TGCAGCGTTGAACAGGACAGAGCAAACTATGGCTACACCTTC.

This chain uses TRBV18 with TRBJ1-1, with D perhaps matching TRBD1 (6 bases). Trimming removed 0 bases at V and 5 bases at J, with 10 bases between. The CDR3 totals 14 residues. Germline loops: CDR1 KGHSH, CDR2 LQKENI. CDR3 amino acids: CASSPPGAWTEAFF. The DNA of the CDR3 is TGTGCCAGCTCACCACCGGGGGCTTGGACTGAAGCTTTCTTT.